This TCR beta chain appears in the sequencing data of a study of lung T cells in sarcoidosis with Löfgren's syndrome. Study information: Repertoire analyses centered on Löfgren's syndrome patients. The study's findings and limits: Löfgren's syndrome patients reportedly showed greatest TRAV12-1 and TRBV2 expansion versus controls. Multiple Löfgren's syndrome patients reportedly shared TRAV12-1 and TRBV2 CDR3 motifs, suggesting public CD4+ TCRs.

As to this clonotype: What it recognizes is unknown.

TCRdb re-called the reads with MiXCR, one entry per CDR3 protein. The top ten clones hold approximately 25% of a sample with thousands of distinct CDR3 sequences, around 20% of them seen once. The CDR3 spans 15 residues. The J segment lost 4 bases and the V segment lost 7 bases, leaving 7 bases of the junction unmatched. Germline V gives CDR1 SNHLY, CDR2 FYNNEI. Specimen: CD4+ T cells from bronchoalveolar lavage fluid. This receptor was obtained from a human donor with sarcoidosis (Löfgren's syndrome or another form), or a control subject (not recorded which). V and J are TRBV2 and TRBJ2-7; 13 bases are a match to TRBD2. CDR3 coding DNA: TGTGCCAGCATTACCGGACTAGCGGGGGCTTACGAGCAGTACTTC. It yields the protein CASITGLAGAYEQYF. Combining the CDR3 with reference TRBV2 and TRBJ2-7 gives the whole variable domain EPEVTQTPSHQVTQMGQEVILRCVPISNHLYFYWYRQILGQKVEFLVSFYNNEISEKSEIFDDQFSVERPDGSNFTLKIRSTKLEDSAMYFCASITGLAGAYEQYFGPGTRLTVT.